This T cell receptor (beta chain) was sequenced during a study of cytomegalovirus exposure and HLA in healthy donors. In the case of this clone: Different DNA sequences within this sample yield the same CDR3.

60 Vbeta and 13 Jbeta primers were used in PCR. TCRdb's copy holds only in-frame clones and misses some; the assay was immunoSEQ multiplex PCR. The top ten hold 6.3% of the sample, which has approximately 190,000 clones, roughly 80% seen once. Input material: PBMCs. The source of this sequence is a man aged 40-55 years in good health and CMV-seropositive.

The CDR3 DNA reads as TGTGCCAGCAGCGTAGCAGGCAATCAGCCCCAGCATTTT. It is translated as CASSVAGNQPQHF. This chain links TRBV9 with TRBJ1-5, with unresolved D. CDR3 length: 13 amino acids. Germline CDR1 is SGDLS and CDR2 is YYNGEE. Trimming shortened V by 0 bases and J by 2 bases, and 3 bases separated the two germline ends.